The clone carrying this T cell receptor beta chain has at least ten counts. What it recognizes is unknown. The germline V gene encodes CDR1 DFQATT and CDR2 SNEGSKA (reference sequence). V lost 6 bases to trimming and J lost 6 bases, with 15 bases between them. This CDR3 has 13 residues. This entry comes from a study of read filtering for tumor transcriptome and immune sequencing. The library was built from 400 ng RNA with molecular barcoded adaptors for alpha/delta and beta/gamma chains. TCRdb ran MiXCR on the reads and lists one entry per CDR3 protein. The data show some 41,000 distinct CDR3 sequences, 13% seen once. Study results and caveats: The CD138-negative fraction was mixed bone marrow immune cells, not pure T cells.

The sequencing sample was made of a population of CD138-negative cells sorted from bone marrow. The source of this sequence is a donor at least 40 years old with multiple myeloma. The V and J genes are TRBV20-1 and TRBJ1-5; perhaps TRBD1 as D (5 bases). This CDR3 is CSAEAGFGQPQHF. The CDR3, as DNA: TGCAGTGCCGAGGCAGGGTTCGGTCAGCCCCAGCATTTT.